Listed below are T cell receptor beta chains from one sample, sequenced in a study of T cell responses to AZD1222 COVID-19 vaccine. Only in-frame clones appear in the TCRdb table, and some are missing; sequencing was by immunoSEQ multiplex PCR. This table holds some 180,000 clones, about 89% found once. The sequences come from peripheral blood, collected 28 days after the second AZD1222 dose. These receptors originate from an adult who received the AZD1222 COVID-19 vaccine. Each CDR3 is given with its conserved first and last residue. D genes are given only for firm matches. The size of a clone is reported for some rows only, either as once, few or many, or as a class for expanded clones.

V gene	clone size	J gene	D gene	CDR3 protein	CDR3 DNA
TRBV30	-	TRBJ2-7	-	CAWGTSFEQYF	TGTGCCTGGGGGACCTCTTTCGAGCAGTACTTC
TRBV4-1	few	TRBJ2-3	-	CASSQDQPEDTQYF	TGCGCCAGCAGCCAAGATCAGCCGGAAGATACGCAGTATTTT
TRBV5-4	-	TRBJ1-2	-	CASTSGGSHYGYTF	TGTGCCAGCACCTCCGGGGGCTCCCACTATGGCTACACCTTC
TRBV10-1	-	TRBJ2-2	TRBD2	CASSEGGEGTGELFF	TGCGCCAGCAGTGAGGGCGGGGAGGGCACCGGGGAGCTGTTTTTT
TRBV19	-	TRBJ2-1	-	CASSTPAASSYNEQFF	TGTGCCAGTAGTACCCCGGCTGCTAGCTCCTACAATGAGCAGTTCTTC
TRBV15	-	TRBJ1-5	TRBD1	CATSSGTGNQPQHF	TGTGCCACCAGCAGCGGGACAGGGAATCAGCCCCAGCATTTT
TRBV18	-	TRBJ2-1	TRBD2	CASSPPGLALDEQFF	TGTGCCAGCTCACCGCCGGGACTAGCCCTCGATGAGCAGTTCTTC
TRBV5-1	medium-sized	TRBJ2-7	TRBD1	CASSLAGTGSYEQYF	TGCGCCAGCAGCTTGGCCGGGACAGGCAGCTACGAGCAGTACTTC
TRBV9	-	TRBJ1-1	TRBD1	CASSVTPRGTTEAFF	TGTGCCAGCAGCGTTACCCCCAGGGGGACCACTGAAGCTTTCTTT
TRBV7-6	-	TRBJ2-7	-	CASSPHPGTSVGEQYF	TGTGCCAGCAGCCCACACCCCGGGACATCAGTGGGGGAGCAGTACTTC
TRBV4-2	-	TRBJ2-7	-	CASSQGSLTYEQYF	TGTGCCAGCAGCCAAGGGTCACTAACCTACGAGCAGTACTTC
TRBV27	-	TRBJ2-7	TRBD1	CASKTQGAAYEQYF	TGTGCCAGCAAAACTCAGGGGGCCGCCTACGAGCAGTACTTC
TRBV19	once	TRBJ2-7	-	CASSIVDGSYEQYF	TGTGCCAGTAGTATAGTGGACGGCTCCTACGAGCAGTACTTC
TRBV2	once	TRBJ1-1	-	CASSERPAVGNTEAFF	TGTGCCAGCAGTGAACGACCAGCGGTGGGGAACACTGAAGCTTTCTTT
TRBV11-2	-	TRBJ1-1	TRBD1	CASSLRLGTGATNTEAFF	TGTGCCAGCAGCTTAAGGTTGGGGACAGGGGCCACGAACACTGAAGCTTTCTTT
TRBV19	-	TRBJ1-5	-	CASSIEGVGGNQPQHF	TGTGCCAGTAGTATAGAAGGGGTGGGGGGCAATCAGCCCCAGCATTTT
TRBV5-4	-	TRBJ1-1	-	CASSLYTFTLNTEAFF	TGTGCCAGCAGCTTATACACCTTTACACTGAACACTGAAGCTTTCTTT
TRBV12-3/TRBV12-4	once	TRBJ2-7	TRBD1	CASMGQAAYEQYF	TGTGCCAGCATGGGACAGGCGGCCTACGAGCAGTACTTC
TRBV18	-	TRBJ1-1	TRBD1	CASSPRKGAGEAFF	TGTGCCAGCTCACCACGGAAGGGGGCTGGTGAAGCTTTCTTT
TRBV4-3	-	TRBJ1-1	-	CASSQGWGNTEAFF	TGCGCCAGCAGCCAAGGGTGGGGGAACACTGAAGCTTTCTTT
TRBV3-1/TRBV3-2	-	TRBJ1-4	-	CASSQDPAEKLFF	TGTGCCAGCAGCCAAGATCCGGCTGAAAAACTGTTTTTT
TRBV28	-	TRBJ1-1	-	CASSLGARNTEAFF	TGTGCCAGCAGTTTAGGGGCAAGGAACACTGAAGCTTTCTTT
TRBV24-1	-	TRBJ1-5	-	CATSVPTGSNQPQHF	TGTGCCACCAGTGTTCCTACAGGGAGCAATCAGCCCCAGCATTTT
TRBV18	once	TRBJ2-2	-	CASSPQGVNTGELFF	TGTGCCAGCTCACCGCAAGGGGTGAACACCGGGGAGCTGTTTTTT
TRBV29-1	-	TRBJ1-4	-	CSVSRDEKLFF	TGCAGCGTTTCCCGAGATGAAAAACTGTTTTTT
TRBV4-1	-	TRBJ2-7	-	CASSQEGFGEQYF	TGCGCCAGCAGCCAAGAGGGTTTCGGGGAGCAGTACTTC
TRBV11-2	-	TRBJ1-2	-	CASSSQGNYGYTF	TGTGCCAGCAGCTCCCAGGGAAACTATGGCTACACCTTC
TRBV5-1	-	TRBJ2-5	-	CASKPGGETQYF	TGCGCCAGCAAGCCTGGGGGAGAGACCCAGTACTTC
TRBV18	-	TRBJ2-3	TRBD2	CASSLLEAGVTDTQYF	TGTGCCAGCTCACTGTTGGAGGCGGGAGTAACAGATACGCAGTATTTT
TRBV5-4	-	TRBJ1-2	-	CASSLRRGRVPGYTF	TGTGCCAGCAGCTTGAGGAGGGGGAGGGTCCCTGGCTACACCTTC
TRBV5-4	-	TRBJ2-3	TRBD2	CASSLDLAGRSDTQYF	TGTGCCAGCAGCTTGGATCTAGCGGGGAGATCAGATACGCAGTATTTT
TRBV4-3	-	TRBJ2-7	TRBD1	CASSQDVGQGVYEQYF	TGCGCCAGCAGCCAAGATGTGGGACAGGGAGTCTACGAGCAGTACTTC
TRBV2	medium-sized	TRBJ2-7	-	CASSVRLGGHEQYF	TGTGCCAGCAGTGTTCGACTAGGAGGCCACGAGCAGTACTTC
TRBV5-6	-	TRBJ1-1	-	CASSPFLLGLNTEAFF	TGTGCCAGCAGCCCGTTTTTGCTAGGCCTTAACACTGAAGCTTTCTTT
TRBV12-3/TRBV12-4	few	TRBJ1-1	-	CASSLRQNTEAFF	TGTGCCAGCAGTTTACGACAGAACACTGAAGCTTTCTTT
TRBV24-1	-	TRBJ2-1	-	CATSVAGAGEKNEQFF	TGTGCCACCAGTGTAGCAGGGGCAGGGGAGAAAAATGAGCAGTTCTTC
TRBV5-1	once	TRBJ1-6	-	CASSEGGLSYNSPLHF	TGCGCCAGCAGCGAGGGGGGCCTCTCCTATAATTCACCCCTCCACTTT